The next 21 T cell receptor beta chains were all read from a single sample in a study of blood T cell repertoires in COVID-19. Sequenced by immunoSEQ multiplex PCR; TCRdb stores in-frame clones only, minus some. Among 95,000 to 110,000 clones listed, more than 70% were seen once. The specimen sequenced was peripheral blood. All receptors derive from a middle-aged man with active or convalescent COVID-19.

The chain recombines TRBV16 with TRBJ1-2, with unresolved D. This CDR3 has 14 residues. V gave up 5 bases and J gave up 7 bases, with 17 bases separating them. The germline gives CDR1 KGHSY, CDR2 FQNENV. Written as DNA, the CDR3 is TGTGCCAGCAGCACCCTCCGCTCCCTGGCTGGCTACACCTTC. Amino acids: CASSTLRSLAGYTF.

CDR3 region: CASNTPGTGRGEKLFF. Here the CDR3 DNA reads TGTGCCAGCAATACTCCTGGGACAGGGAGGGGTGAAAAACTGTTTTTT. V gene TRBV28 combines with J gene TRBJ1-4, with 9 positions matching TRBD1. Looked up from germline, CDR1 is MDHEN and CDR2 is SYDVKM. The trim removed 7 bases at V and 7 bases at J, leaving 13 bases unmatched. This CDR3 has 16 amino acids.

This chain uses TRBV18 with TRBJ1-1; D may be TRBD1 (6 bases). The germline V and J ends were trimmed by 1 base and 11 bases, with 23 bases remaining between them. CDR1 and CDR2 from the germline V gene are KGHSH and LQKENI. This CDR3 spans 16 amino acids. In nucleotides, the CDR3 is TGTGCCAGCTCACCACTTGATACCTCCAGGGGCTTAGACGCTTTCTTT. Protein: CASSPLDTSRGLDAFF.

The chain uses TRBV4-1 and TRBJ1-1; D might be TRBD1 (5 bases). V was pared by 1 base and J by 1 base, with 10 bases between. This CDR3 is 15 amino acids long. Germline V gene sequence: CDR1 MGHRA, CDR2 YSYEKL. CDR3 bases: TGCGCCAGCAGCCAAGCTCTCGGGGGGAACACTGAAGCTTTCTTT. Amino acid sequence: CASSQALGGNTEAFF.

The chain recombines TRBV7-3 with TRBJ2-2, with no clear D. The CDR3 sequence is 14 residues long. Germline loops: CDR1 SGHTA, CDR2 FQGTGA. The germline V and J ends were trimmed by 1 base and 4 bases, with 7 bases remaining between them. The CDR3 sequence is CASSLIYGTGELFF. CDR3 in DNA: TGTGCCAGCAGCTTAATCTACGGCACCGGGGAGCTGTTTTTT. Complete variable domain (other parts from reference TRBV7-3 and TRBJ2-2): GAGVSQTPSNKVTEKGKYVELRCDPISGHTALYWYRQSLGQGPEFLIYFQGTGAADDSGLPNDRFFAVRPEGSVSTLKIQRTERGDSAVYLCASSLIYGTGELFFGEGSRLTVL.

This clone was observed a single time. This chain uses TRBV5-1 with TRBJ2-1; a possible D gene is TRBD1 (6 bases). The germline gives CDR1 SGHRS, CDR2 YFSETQ. The CDR3 has 14 amino acids. The V end was cut by 0 bases, the J end by 3 bases, with 7 bases between. CDR3 residues: CASSLGQDYNEQFF. The CDR3 coding sequence is TGCGCCAGCAGCTTGGGACAGGACTACAATGAGCAGTTCTTC. The full variable domain, rest sourced from reference TRBV5-1 and TRBJ2-1, is KAGVTQTPRYLIKTRGQQVTLSCSPISGHRSVSWYQQTPGQGLQFLFEYFSETQRNKGNFPGRFSGRQFSNSRSEMNVSTLELGDSALYLCASSLGQDYNEQFFGPGTRLTVL.

The J gene is TRBJ2-3, the V gene TRBV9, with 7 bases lining up with TRBD1. Germline lookup yields CDR1 SGDLS and CDR2 YYNGEE. Trimming took 0 bases from V and 0 from J; bases not matched to a gene: 4. CDR3 length equals 16 residues. The CDR3 DNA sequence: TGTGCCAGCAGCGTAGGGGACAGCTCTAGCACAGATACGCAGTATTTT. As protein: CASSVGDSSSTDTQYF.

The V gene is TRBV12-1, the J gene TRBJ1-1; TRBD1, the table's D call, was not compared with the DNA. TRBV12-1 is a listed pseudogene. The CDR3 covers 12 residues. The CDR3 DNA is TGTGCCAGCAGCCCCGGACAGGCTGAAGCTTTCTTT. Encoded protein: CASSPGQAEAFF.

This clone was seen a few times. The chain employs TRBV5-4 and TRBJ2-1, with D perhaps matching TRBD2 (6 bases). Germline V CDR1 and CDR2: SGHNT, YYREEE (reference sequence). This CDR3 contains 14 residues. V shed 4 bases and J shed 11 bases, with 19 bases lying between them. This CDR3 reads CASSTDFGSYKQFF. Here the CDR3 DNA reads TGTGCCAGCAGCACGGATTTCGGGAGTTATAAGCAGTTCTTC.

The chain carries TRBV10-1 and TRBJ2-7, with 8 bases matching TRBD1. This CDR3 has 14 residues. With V trimmed by 6 bases and J by 2 bases, 6 bases remained unmatched. Germline V gene sequence: CDR1 WNHNN, CDR2 SYGVQD (reference sequence). In nucleotides, the CDR3 is TGCGCCAGCAGCAGGACAGGGTCAGCCTACGAGCAGTACTTC. It specifies CASSRTGSAYEQYF.

The CDR3 loop reads CAWDTLNTEAFF. The CDR3 region has the DNA TGTGCCTGGGACACACTGAACACTGAAGCTTTCTTT. The gene calls are TRBV30 and TRBJ1-1; no definite D call. V was cut by 5 bases and J by 0 bases, with 7 bases left in between. Germline V gene data show CDR1 as GTSNPN and CDR2 as SVGIG (reference sequence). The CDR3 runs to 12 residues.

The rearrangement links TRBV5-5 to TRBJ2-1; weak D call: TRBD1 (5 bases). V was clipped by 1 base and J by 4 bases, with 12 bases between them. This CDR3 is built from 15 residues. Germline CDR1 and CDR2: SGHKS and YYEKEE (reference sequence). This chain's CDR3 is CASSLRGPGYNEQFF. The CDR3 DNA is TGTGCCAGCAGCTTGAGGGGTCCCGGTTACAATGAGCAGTTCTTC.

The chain combines TRBV10-3 with TRBJ1-1, with D maybe TRBD1 (6 bases). CDR3 length equals 13 residues. V was shortened by 11 bases and J by 1 base, with 14 bases between the two germline ends. The germline V gene encodes CDR1 ENHRY and CDR2 SYGVKD. CDR3 sequence reads: CAAQAQGNTEAFF. DNA of the CDR3: TGTGCCGCGCAGGCACAGGGGAACACTGAAGCTTTCTTT.

This sequence joins TRBV7-2 and TRBJ2-3; 9 nucleotides line up with TRBD1. Germline assignment: CDR1 SGHTA and CDR2 FQGNSA. V was pared by 0 bases and J by 0 bases, with 1 base of the junction left unmatched. The CDR3 covers 16 residues. The CDR3 region has the DNA TGTGCCAGCAGCTTAGCTGGGACAGGGAGCACAGATACGCAGTATTTT. Amino acid sequence: CASSLAGTGSTDTQYF.

The chain couples TRBV12-5 to TRBJ1-2, with 9 nucleotides matching TRBD1. The CDR3 length is 14 residues. CDR1 and CDR2 from the germline V gene are LGHNT and FRNRAP. Trimming cost V 2 bases and J 7 bases; bases outside gene matches: 5. This CDR3 is CASGLWGTGSGYTF. Written as DNA, the CDR3 is TGTGCTAGTGGTTTGTGGGGGACAGGGAGTGGCTACACCTTC.

The chain has TRBV29-1 and TRBJ1-3; no firm D call. V lost 7 bases to trimming and J lost 6 bases, with 16 bases between them. The CDR3 spans 13 residues. Germline V gene sequence: CDR1 SQVTM, CDR2 ANQGSEA. The CDR3 reads CSATDIRENTIYF. CDR3 sequence (DNA): TGCAGCGCTACCGACATACGTGAAAACACCATATATTTT.

CDR3 residues: CASSSTGAPIHEQYF. CDR3 sequence (DNA): TGTGCCAGCAGCTCGACAGGGGCCCCTATCCACGAGCAGTACTTC. V is TRBV7-8 and J is TRBJ2-7; 8 positions agree with TRBD1. V dropped 4 bases and J dropped 5; count of bases not matched to a gene: 10. The CDR3 covers 15 residues. Per germline, CDR1 SGHVS and CDR2 FQNEAQ.

This clone was found once. The rearrangement joins TRBV19 to TRBJ1-1; D gene uncertain. V was shortened by 6 bases and J by 1 base, with 12 bases between the two germline ends. In germline, CDR1 is LNHDA, CDR2 SQIVND (reference sequence). This CDR3 region has 14 residues. The CDR3 region has the DNA TGTGCCAGTAGAGAAGGGAGGAGGAACACTGAAGCTTTCTTT. This sequence encodes CASREGRRNTEAFF.

V is TRBV25-1 and J is TRBJ1-1; perhaps TRBD1 as D (6 bases). The CDR3 has 11 amino acids. Germline CDR1 and CDR2: MGHDK and SYGVNS. V shed 6 bases and J shed 11 bases, with 13 bases lying between them. CDR3: CASSTGSGAFF. The CDR3 bases are TGTGCCAGCAGCACAGGGAGTGGGGCTTTCTTT.

This clone was seen a single time. This chain links TRBV7-6 with TRBJ2-5; 12 positions agree with TRBD2. The CDR3 contains 15 residues. The ends lost 3 bases at V and 4 bases at J; junction bases unmatched: 3. The germline gives CDR1 SGHVS, CDR2 FNYEAQ. The CDR3: CASSFRLAGAETQYF. CDR3 DNA: TGTGCCAGCAGCTTTAGACTAGCGGGGGCAGAGACCCAGTACTTC.

The chain recombines TRBV19 with TRBJ1-4; 8 nucleotides match TRBD1. The V gene end was trimmed by 10 bases and the J gene end by 8 bases; junction bases not matched to a gene: 9. The CDR3 sequence is 13 residues long. Germline CDR1 LNHDA, CDR2 SQIVND (reference sequence). CDR3 DNA sequence: TGTGCCACCACAGACAGGGGTTCGGAAAAACTGTTTTTT. Translated, it gives CATTDRGSEKLFF.